What follows are 12 T cell receptor beta chains derived from one specimen sequenced in a study of human T cells and chemical hapten exposure. Unfractionated whole blood was the source of the extracted total RNA. TCRdb reprocessed the 5' RACE reads with MiXCR, giving one entry per CDR3 protein. This sample has about 120,000 distinct CDR3 sequences; around 20% occur once, and the top ten carry about 3%. The receptors derive from a human donor in good health.

The table lists this clonotype with a few counts. This chain connects TRBV28 to TRBJ2-7; a possible D gene is TRBD2 (7 bases). This CDR3 has 15 amino acids. Germline lookup yields CDR1 MDHEN and CDR2 SYDVKM. Trimming stripped 1 base from V and 5 bases from J, with 15 bases between. The CDR3 reads CASSLYAGAWNEQYF. The CDR3 DNA reads as TGTGCCAGCAGTTTATATGCGGGGGCCTGGAACGAGCAGTACTTC.

This clonotype occurred a few times. The V and J genes are TRBV29-1 and TRBJ2-3; TRBD1 agrees at 8 bases. The germline V gene has CDR1 SQVTM and CDR2 ANQGSEA. The V and J ends lost 8 bases and 0 bases, in that order; junction bases with no gene match: 4. There are 13 residues in the CDR3. CDR3: CSFWTGSTDTQYF. The DNA of the CDR3 is TGCAGCTTTTGGACAGGGAGCACAGATACGCAGTATTTT.

This chain links TRBV5-1 with TRBJ1-1; a weak D match, TRBD1 (6 bases). This CDR3 has 15 residues. Looked up from germline, CDR1 is SGHRS and CDR2 is YFSETQ. Trimming removed 0 bases from V and 0 bases from J, with 9 bases in between. CDR3 amino acids: CASSLAAGVNTEAFF. The DNA of the CDR3 is TGCGCCAGCAGCTTGGCGGCAGGGGTGAACACTGAAGCTTTCTTT.

This clonotype was detected ten times or more. DNA of the CDR3: TGTGCCACCAGCAGAGCCACAGGGGCGGGTCAGCCCCAGCATTTT. This sequence encodes CATSRATGAGQPQHF. The chain is built from TRBV15 and TRBJ1-5; 7 positions agree with TRBD1. The ends lost 1 base at V and 6 bases at J; junction bases unmatched: 6. CDR1 is LNHNV, CDR2 YYDKDF, per germline (reference sequence). The CDR3 sequence is 15 residues long.

The V call is TRBV7-9, the J call TRBJ2-2, with a weak D call TRBD2 (6 bases). CDR1 is SEHNR and CDR2 is FQNEAQ in the germline V gene (reference sequence). Trimming left V 3 bases short and J 5 bases short, with 10 bases between. CDR3 size: 14 residues. This CDR3 reads CASSLWGETGELFF. Here the CDR3 DNA reads TGTGCCAGCAGCTTGTGGGGGGAAACCGGGGAGCTGTTTTTT.

The gene calls are TRBV28 and TRBJ1-5; D not certain. The germline gives CDR1 MDHEN, CDR2 SYDVKM. The CDR3 consists of 15 residues. Between the trimmed V and J ends, which lost 5 bases and 4 bases, there was a span of 15 bases. The CDR3 protein is CASSNAGRFNQPQHF. CDR3 in DNA: TGTGCCAGCAGTAATGCAGGAAGGTTTAATCAGCCCCAGCATTTT.

This clonotype is a singleton in its sample. V and J are TRBV12-3 or TRBV12-4 and TRBJ1-1; unclear D gene. The CDR3 covers 13 residues. Deletions cut 2 bases from V and 7 bases from J, with 11 bases between. CDR3 sequence: CASSLTQLYEAFF. The CDR3 DNA follows: TGTGCCAGCAGTTTAACTCAGCTCTATGAAGCTTTCTTT.

The genes are TRBV10-2 and TRBJ2-3; D call uncertain. Germline CDR1 and CDR2: WSHSY and SAAADI. Trimming removed 6 bases at V and 6 bases at J, with 13 bases between. CDR3 length equals 13 residues. CDR3 loop: CASRGLPGDTQYF. Here the CDR3 DNA reads TGCGCCAGCAGAGGTCTCCCTGGTGATACGCAGTATTTT.

This clonotype was seen more than once but under ten times. The V gene is TRBV7-9, the J gene TRBJ2-7, with 11 bases identical to TRBD2. The V gene's germline CDR1 is SEHNR and CDR2 FQNEAQ (reference sequence). Trimming cost V 3 bases and J 6 bases; bases outside gene matches: 4. CDR3 length equals 14 residues. CDR3 sequence (DNA): TGTGCCAGCAGCTTTGTAGCGGGAGGGTCCGAGCAGTACTTC. Encoded protein: CASSFVAGGSEQYF.

The rearrangement links TRBV10-1 to TRBJ1-1; D may be TRBD1 (5 bases). V dropped 6 bases and J dropped 1 base, with 9 bases sitting between them. CDR3 size: 13 residues. Germline assignment: CDR1 WNHNN and CDR2 SYGVQD (reference sequence). DNA for the CDR3: TGCGCCAGCAGACGGGGGACGAACACTGAAGCTTTCTTT. Its translation: CASRRGTNTEAFF.

The sample holds a few counts of this clonotype. V is TRBV15 and J is TRBJ1-5; 7 nucleotides align to TRBD1. There are 15 residues in the CDR3. Trimming removed 3 bases from V and 0 bases from J; junction bases left unmatched: 2. Germline V gene lookup returns CDR1 LNHNV and CDR2 YYDKDF (reference sequence). The CDR3 region is CATSRTGYSNQPQHF. The CDR3 DNA reads as TGTGCCACCAGCAGGACAGGGTATAGCAATCAGCCCCAGCATTTT. Variable domain in full (rest from reference TRBV15 and TRBJ1-5): DAMVIQNPRYQVTQFGKPVTLSCSQTLNHNVMYWYQQKSSQAPKLLFHYYDKDFNNEADTPDNFQSRRPNTSFCFLDIRSPGLGDTAMYLCATSRTGYSNQPQHFGDGTRLSIL.

V is TRBV7-9 and J is TRBJ2-3; 12 bases are a match to TRBD2. The CDR3 has 16 residues. Trimming cost V 2 bases and J 4 bases; bases outside gene matches: 4. Germline V lookup: CDR1 SEHNR, CDR2 FQNEAQ (reference sequence). CDR3 sequence: CASSLMGLAGSDTQYF. Here the CDR3 DNA reads TGTGCCAGCAGCTTAATGGGACTAGCGGGTTCAGATACGCAGTATTTT.